The 8 T cell receptor beta chains below were found in one sample sequenced in a study of cytomegalovirus exposure and HLA in healthy donors. The PCR was carried out with 60 Vbeta primers and 13 Jbeta primers. The table came from immunoSEQ multiplex PCR; TCRdb's copy has only in-frame clones and leaves some out. The sample lists 180,000 or so clones, about 80% seen once, with approximately 1.3% in the top ten. The sequencing sample was made of PBMCs. These receptors came from a man younger than 30 in good health and CMV-seronegative.

J is TRBJ2-7 and V is TRBV7-8, with TRBD1 matching over 8 bases. CDR1 is SGHVS, CDR2 FQNEAQ, per germline. The CDR3 extends over 15 amino acids. V lost 3 bases, J lost 4 bases, and 8 bases stayed unmatched. The CDR3 reads CASSFGQGPLYEQYF. CDR3 nucleotide sequence: TGTGCCAGCAGCTTCGGACAGGGCCCACTTTACGAGCAGTACTTC.

The table lists this clone with a few counts. This chain joins TRBV5-1 and TRBJ1-4, with D maybe TRBD1 (6 bases). This CDR3 region has 18 residues. With 4 bases removed from V and 0 bases from J, the gap between germline ends came to 19 bases. Germline V gives CDR1 SGHRS, CDR2 YFSETQ. The CDR3 bases are TGCGCCAGCAGCCCTCTTCCCTTGGACAGCCCAACTAATGAAAAACTGTTTTTT. The encoded protein is CASSPLPLDSPTNEKLFF. Using reference TRBV5-1 and TRBJ1-4 for the parts outside the CDR3, the full variable domain is KAGVTQTPRYLIKTRGQQVTLSCSPISGHRSVSWYQQTPGQGLQFLFEYFSETQRNKGNFPGRFSGRQFSNSRSEMNVSTLELGDSALYLCASSPLPLDSPTNEKLFFGSGTQLSVL.

The rearrangement uses TRBV27 and TRBJ1-1; a weak D match, TRBD1 (5 bases). Germline CDR1 is MNHEY and CDR2 is SMNVEV (reference sequence). CDR3 length equals 13 residues. Trimming removed 2 bases at V and 7 bases at J, with 11 bases between. The DNA for the CDR3 is TGTGCCAGCAGTTTAAGGCAGGGCGGTGAAGCTTTCTTT. Encoded protein: CASSLRQGGEAFF.

The rearrangement joins TRBV19 to TRBJ1-2; D perhaps matches TRBD1 (5 bases). V was pared by 6 bases and J by 4 bases, with 15 bases between. The length of the CDR3 is 14 residues. Germline V gene data show CDR1 as LNHDA and CDR2 as SQIVND (reference sequence). In DNA, the CDR3 is TGTGCCAGTAGAGTTGTAGGGGAAACCTATGGCTACACCTTC. This sequence encodes CASRVVGETYGYTF. Based on the CDR3 plus reference TRBV19 and TRBJ1-2, the full variable domain is DGGITQSPKYLFRKEGQNVTLSCEQNLNHDAMYWYRQDPGQGLRLIYYSQIVNDFQKGDIAEGYSVSREKKESFPLTVTSAQKNPTAFYLCASRVVGETYGYTFGSGTRLTVV.

The V and J genes are TRBV29-1 and TRBJ2-1; 10 bases fit TRBD2. There are 14 residues in the CDR3. The V segment lost 3 bases and the J segment 15 bases; nucleotides outside the gene matches: 14. Germline CDR1 is SQVTM and CDR2 is ANQGSEA. In DNA form, the CDR3 reads TGCAGCGTTGACTCCCCCTCTAGCGGGAGCAACCCGTTCTTC. Its protein product is CSVDSPSSGSNPFF.

The CDR3 region is CASSFLDYTFKSSSYNEQFF. In DNA form, the CDR3 reads TGTGCCAGCAGTTTTCTGGACTACACCTTTAAATCCAGCTCCTACAATGAGCAGTTCTTC. This rearrangement joins TRBV28 to TRBJ2-1, with a possible D match to TRBD2 (6 bases). The CDR3 has 20 amino acids. In germline, CDR1 is MDHEN, CDR2 SYDVKM. V was cut by 3 bases and J by 0 bases, with 24 bases left in between. Full variable domain (remainder filled in from reference TRBV28 and TRBJ2-1): DVKVTQSSRYLVKRTGEKVFLECVQDMDHENMFWYRQDPGLGLRLIYFSYDVKMKEKGDIPEGYSVSREKKERFSLILESASTNQTSMYLCASSFLDYTFKSSSYNEQFFGPGTRLTVL.

The chain recombines TRBV7-9 with TRBJ2-7; D perhaps matches TRBD1 (6 bases). Germline CDR1 is SEHNR and CDR2 is FQNEAQ (reference sequence). Between the trimmed V and J ends, which lost 1 base and 2 bases, there was a span of 9 bases. CDR3 size: 14 residues. CDR3 sequence (DNA): TGTGCCAGCAGCTTAGGGACAGTGCCCTACGAGCAGTACTTC. It specifies CASSLGTVPYEQYF.

This clone was detected only once. The chain uses TRBV6-5 and TRBJ1-2, with unresolved D. The V gene lost 3 bases and the J gene lost 0 bases, with 11 bases spanning the gap. The CDR3 is 15 amino acids. Germline V gene data show CDR1 as MNHEY and CDR2 as SVGAGI. In DNA, the CDR3 is TGTGCCAGCAGTTATTTCCTCAGGACTAACTATGGCTACACCTTC. Its protein product is CASSYFLRTNYGYTF.